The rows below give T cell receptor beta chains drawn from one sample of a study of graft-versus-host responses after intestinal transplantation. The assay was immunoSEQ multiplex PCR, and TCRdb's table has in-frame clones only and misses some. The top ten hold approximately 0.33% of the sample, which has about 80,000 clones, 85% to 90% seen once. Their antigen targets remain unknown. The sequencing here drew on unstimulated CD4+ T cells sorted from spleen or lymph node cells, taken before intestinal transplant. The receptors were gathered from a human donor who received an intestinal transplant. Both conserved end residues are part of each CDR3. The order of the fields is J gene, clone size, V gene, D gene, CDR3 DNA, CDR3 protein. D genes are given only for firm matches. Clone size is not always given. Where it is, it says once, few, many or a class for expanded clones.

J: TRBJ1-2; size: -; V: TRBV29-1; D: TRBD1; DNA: TGCAGCGTTGTACCCTCTCTGCATCCGACAGGGCTCTATGGCTACACCTTC; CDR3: CSVVPSLHPTGLYGYTF
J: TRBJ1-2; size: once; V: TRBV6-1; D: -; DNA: TGTGCCAGCAGTGAAGTTCGGGGGGCGAAAAGGGGCTATGGCTACACCTTC; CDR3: CASSEVRGAKRGYGYTF
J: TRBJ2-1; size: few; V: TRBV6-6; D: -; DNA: TGTGCCAGCATCCTCAAAGGGGCCCCCTACAATGAGCAGTTCTTC; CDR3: CASILKGAPYNEQFF
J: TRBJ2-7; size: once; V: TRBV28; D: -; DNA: TGTGCCAGCAGACCGGCACGGGTTGCCCACGAGCAGTACTTC; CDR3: CASRPARVAHEQYF
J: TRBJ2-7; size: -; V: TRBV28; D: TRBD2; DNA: TGTGCCAGCAGTCAACCCTCGGGAGGGGGGTACTACGAGCAGTACTTC; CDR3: CASSQPSGGGYYEQYF
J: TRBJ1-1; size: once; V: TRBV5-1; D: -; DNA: TGCGCCAGCAGCTTGATCGGACTTAACACTGAAGCTTTCTTT; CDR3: CASSLIGLNTEAFF
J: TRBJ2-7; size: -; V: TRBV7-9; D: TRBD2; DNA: TGTGCCAGCAGCTTATATTTGGAGCGGGGCCGGATCTACGAGCAGTACTTC; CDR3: CASSLYLERGRIYEQYF
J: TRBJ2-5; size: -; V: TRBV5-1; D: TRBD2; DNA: TGCGCCAGCAGCTTGGAACTAGCGGTACAAGAGACCCAGTACTTC; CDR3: CASSLELAVQETQYF
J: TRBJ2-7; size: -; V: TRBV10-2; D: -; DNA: TGCGCCAGCAGTCCCAGGGTGGCCTACGAGCAGTACTTC; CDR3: CASSPRVAYEQYF
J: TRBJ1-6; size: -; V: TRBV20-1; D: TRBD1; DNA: TGCAGTGTCCAGGGGGAAACCCTCCACTTT; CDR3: CSVQGETLHF
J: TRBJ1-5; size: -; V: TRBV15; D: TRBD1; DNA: TGTGCCACCAGCAGAGTAGAGGTTACAGGGGGAAATCAGCCCCAGCATTTT; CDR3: CATSRVEVTGGNQPQHF
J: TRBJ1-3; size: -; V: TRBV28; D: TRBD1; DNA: TGTGCCAGCAGTTTATTGACAGGGGCGGGCTCTGGAAACACCATATATTTT; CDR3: CASSLLTGAGSGNTIYF
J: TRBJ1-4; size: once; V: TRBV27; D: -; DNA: TGTGCCAGCAGGCGTCGTCCACGGGGGAATGAAAAACTGTTTTTT; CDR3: CASRRRPRGNEKLFF
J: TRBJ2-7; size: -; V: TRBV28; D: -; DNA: TGTGCCAGCGGGGATAGAGGGGAGCAGTACTTC; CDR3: CASGDRGEQYF
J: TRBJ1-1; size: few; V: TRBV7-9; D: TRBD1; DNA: TGTGCCAGCAGCCCCGGACAGGGGATGAACACTGAAGCTTTCTTT; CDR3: CASSPGQGMNTEAFF
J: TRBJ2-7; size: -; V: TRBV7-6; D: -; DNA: TGTGCCAGCAGTGAAGCTGAAAGCTACGAGCAGTACTTC; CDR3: CASSEAESYEQYF
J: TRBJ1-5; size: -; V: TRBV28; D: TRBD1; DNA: TGTGCCAGCAGTCACCCAGACAGGGTACGCAATCAGCCCCAGCATTTT; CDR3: CASSHPDRVRNQPQHF
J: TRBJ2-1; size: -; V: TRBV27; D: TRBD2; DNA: TGTGCCAGCAGTTTACGACTAGCGGGGGCTTCCTACAATGAGCAGTTCTTC; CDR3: CASSLRLAGASYNEQFF
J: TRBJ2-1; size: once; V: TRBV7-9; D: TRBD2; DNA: TGTGCCAGCACCCTACTAGCGGGAGGGAGTAATGAGCAGTTCTTC; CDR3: CASTLLAGGSNEQFF
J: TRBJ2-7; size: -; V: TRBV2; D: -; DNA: TGTGCCAGCAGCGCCCCCTACGAGCAGTACTTC; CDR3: CASSAPYEQYF
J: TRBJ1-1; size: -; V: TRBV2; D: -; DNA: TGTGCCAGCAGGACTGAGGGGGACGTGAACACTGAAGCTTTCTTT; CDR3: CASRTEGDVNTEAFF
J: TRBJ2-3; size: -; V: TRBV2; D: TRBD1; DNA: TGTGCCAGCAGGAGGACAGGGGGAAAAGATACGCAGTATTTT; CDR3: CASRRTGGKDTQYF
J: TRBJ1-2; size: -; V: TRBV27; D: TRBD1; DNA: TGTGCCAGCAGTCCGGGGACAGGGGGCACTGGAAGCTATGGCTACACCTTC; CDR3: CASSPGTGGTGSYGYTF
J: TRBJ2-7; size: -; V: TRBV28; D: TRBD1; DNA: TGTGCCAGCACCCGGGACAGGGCGTACTACGAGCAGTACTTC; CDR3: CASTRDRAYYEQYF
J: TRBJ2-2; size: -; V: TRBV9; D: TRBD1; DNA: TGTGCCAGCAGCAGCGACAGGGACGAGAACACCGGGGAGCTGTTTTTT; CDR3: CASSSDRDENTGELFF
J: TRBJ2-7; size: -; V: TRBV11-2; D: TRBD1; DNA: TGTGCCAGCAGCTCGTTACCGGGACAGCCCTACGAGCAGTACTTC; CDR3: CASSSLPGQPYEQYF
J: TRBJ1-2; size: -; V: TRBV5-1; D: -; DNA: TGCGCCAGCAGTCCCCGGACACCGGTGGGGGGCTACACCTTC; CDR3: CASSPRTPVGGYTF
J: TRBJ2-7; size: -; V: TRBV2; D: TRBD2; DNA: TGTGCCAGCAGTGAGGGACTAACCTACGAGCAGTACTTC; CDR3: CASSEGLTYEQYF
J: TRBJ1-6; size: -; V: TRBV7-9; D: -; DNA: TGTGCCAGCAGCTTATGGAGCTCCTATAATTCACCCCTCCACTTT; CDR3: CASSLWSSYNSPLHF
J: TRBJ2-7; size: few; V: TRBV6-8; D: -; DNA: TGTGCCAGCAGTTACGAAGTGTCAGTGTACGAGCAGTACTTC; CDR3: CASSYEVSVYEQYF
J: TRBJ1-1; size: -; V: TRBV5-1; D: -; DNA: TGCGCCAGCAGTTTGGCCGGGCCAGGGGTGAACACTGAAGCTTTCTTT; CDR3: CASSLAGPGVNTEAFF
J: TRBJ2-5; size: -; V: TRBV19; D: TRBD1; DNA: TGTGCCAGTAGTATAGGTGGGACAGGTGGGGAGACCCAGTACTTC; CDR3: CASSIGGTGGETQYF
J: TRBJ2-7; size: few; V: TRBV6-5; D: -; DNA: TGTGCCAGCAGTTACCCAACAGGGCTCCTCTACGAGCAGTACTTC; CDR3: CASSYPTGLLYEQYF
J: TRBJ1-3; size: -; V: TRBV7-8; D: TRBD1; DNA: TGTGCCAGCAGCCCCACAGGGGTCGGAAACACCATATATTTT; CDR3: CASSPTGVGNTIYF
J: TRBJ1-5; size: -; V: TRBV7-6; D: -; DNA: TGTGCCAGCAGTCAAATGGATGGGAGGAATCAGCCCCAGCATTTT; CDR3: CASSQMDGRNQPQHF
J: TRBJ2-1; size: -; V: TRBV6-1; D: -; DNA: TGTGCCAGCAGGCCGGGAAACAATGAGCAGTTCTTC; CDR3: CASRPGNNEQFF
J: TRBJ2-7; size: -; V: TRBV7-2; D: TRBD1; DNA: TGTGCCAGCAGCCCCGGGACAGGGCCCTACGAGCAGTACTTC; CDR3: CASSPGTGPYEQYF
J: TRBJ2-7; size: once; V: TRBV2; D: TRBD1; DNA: TGTGCCAGCAGTGACCCCCCGGGGGCAGGGGGCGACGAGCAGTACTTC; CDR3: CASSDPPGAGGDEQYF
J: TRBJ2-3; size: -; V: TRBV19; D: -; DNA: TGTGCCAGTAGTATAGTACAGGGGGCGGGGGGGCAGTATTTT; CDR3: CASSIVQGAGGQYF
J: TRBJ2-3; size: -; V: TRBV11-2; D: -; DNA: TGTGCCAGCAGCTTATCCGGGGTGGGGACAGATACGCAGTATTTT; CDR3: CASSLSGVGTDTQYF
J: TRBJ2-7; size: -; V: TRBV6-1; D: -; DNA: TGTGCCAGCACGCGCCGGGGGACCTCCTACGAGCAGTACTTC; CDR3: CASTRRGTSYEQYF
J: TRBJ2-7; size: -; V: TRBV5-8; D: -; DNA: TGTGCCAGCAGCACGACTAGTTTGGAGCAGTACTTC; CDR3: CASSTTSLEQYF